The 14 T cell receptor beta chains below all came from one sample that was sequenced in a study of blood T cell repertoires in COVID-19. Sequencing was performed with immunoSEQ multiplex PCR; in TCRdb, only in-frame clones are kept and a portion is missing. The data contain hundreds of thousands of clones, roughly 87% of them singletons. Sequenced sample: peripheral blood. These TCRs come from a human donor in a cohort sampled during active COVID-19.

This clone was seen more than once but under ten times. The chain uses TRBV13 and TRBJ2-4; TRBD1 aligns across 7 bases. The CDR3 is 14 residues long. Per germline, CDR1 PRHDT and CDR2 FYEKMQ (reference sequence). V lost 5 bases to trimming and J lost 5 bases; unmatched junction nucleotides: 6. For the CDR3, the DNA is TGTGCCAGCAGCCGTTGGGACAGTCAAAACATTCAGTACTTC. It encodes CASSRWDSQNIQYF.

This clone has only a few counts. The V and J genes are TRBV6-2 or TRBV6-3 and TRBJ2-7, with D possibly TRBD2 on 5 matching bases. The CDR3 extends over 14 amino acids. V was trimmed by 6 bases and J by 0 bases, leaving 12 bases between them. CDR1 is MNHEY, CDR2 SVGEGT, per germline. The CDR3 loop reads CASSPRRGSYEQYF. As DNA, the CDR3 is TGTGCCAGCAGCCCCCGTCGGGGCTCCTACGAGCAGTACTTC.

V usage is TRBV23-1 and J usage is TRBJ2-7; tentative D call: TRBD1 (6 bases). TRBV23-1 is labeled an ORF, and its function is uncertain. V was pared by 4 bases and J by 2 bases, with 24 bases between. The CDR3 totals 18 residues. DNA for the CDR3: TGCGCCAGCAGTCTACCGGGCCAGGGGAAGGATGTAACCTACGAGCAGTACTTC. Translating it yields CASSLPGQGKDVTYEQYF.

This clone was seen repeatedly, ten times or more. The gene calls are TRBV7-2 and TRBJ1-1; TRBD1 matches 11 bases. V was pared by 4 bases and J by 7 bases, with 17 bases of the junction left unmatched. The CDR3 sequence is 18 residues long. Germline V gene sequence: CDR1 SGHTA, CDR2 FQGNSA. CDR3 in amino acids: CASSSPSGTGGLLGEAFF. CDR3 nucleotides: TGTGCCAGCAGCTCCCCGTCCGGGACAGGGGGTTTGTTAGGTGAAGCTTTCTTT.

V gene TRBV7-2 combines with J gene TRBJ2-1; TRBD2 matches at 9 bases. The CDR3 covers 15 residues. J was trimmed by 5 bases and V by 5 bases; bases with no gene match: 7. The V gene's germline CDR1 is SGHTA and CDR2 FQGNSA. The CDR3 region has the DNA TGTGCCAGCAGCCCTGGGGCTAGCGGGGACAATGAGCAGTTCTTC. Translated, it gives CASSPGASGDNEQFF. The complete variable domain, with remaining parts taken from reference TRBV7-2 and TRBJ2-1, reads GAGVSQSPSNKVTEKGKDVELRCDPISGHTALYWYRQSLGQGLEFLIYFQGNSAPDKSGLPSDRFSAERTGGSVSTLTIQRTQQEDSAVYLCASSPGASGDNEQFFGPGTRLTVL.

The chain combines TRBV19 with TRBJ2-2, with 8 bases that match TRBD1. The J segment lost 4 bases and the V segment lost 7 bases, leaving 8 bases of the junction unmatched. The CDR3 sequence is 15 residues long. Germline lookup yields CDR1 LNHDA and CDR2 SQIVND (reference sequence). In nucleotides, the CDR3 is TGTGCCAGTACTAGTAAGACAGGGGTCACCGGGGAGCTGTTTTTT. This sequence encodes CASTSKTGVTGELFF.

This clone was picked up a small number of times. The rearrangement uses TRBV5-8 and TRBJ2-7, with 15 positions matching TRBD2. The CDR3 runs 14 residues. The V gene's germline CDR1 is SGHTS and CDR2 YDEGEE. V lost 7 bases, J lost 6 bases, and 5 bases stayed unmatched. The CDR3 region is CASGTSGRSREQYF. Written as DNA, the CDR3 is TGTGCCAGCGGGACTAGCGGGAGGAGTCGCGAGCAGTACTTC.

The V call is TRBV18, the J call TRBJ2-5, with D possibly matching TRBD2 (7 bases). The CDR3 has 15 amino acids. Germline V CDR1 and CDR2: KGHSH, LQKENI. The ends were cut back, 0 bases at V and 5 bases at J, with 13 bases in the middle. Here the CDR3 DNA reads TGTGCCAGCTCACCACCGAGGACTAGGGGGGAGACCCAGTACTTC. Residues: CASSPPRTRGETQYF.

This chain connects TRBV7-9 to TRBJ2-3, with 7 nucleotides matching TRBD2. This CDR3 is built from 15 residues. Looked up from germline, CDR1 is SEHNR and CDR2 is FQNEAQ (reference sequence). V lost 4 bases and J lost 2; bases outside the gene matches: 6. The CDR3 loop reads CASSYNLADTDTQYF. In DNA, the CDR3 is TGTGCCAGCAGCTATAATCTAGCGGACACAGATACGCAGTATTTT.

The chain has TRBV18 and TRBJ1-5; D unresolved. Germline V gene sequence: CDR1 KGHSH, CDR2 LQKENI. The length of the CDR3 is 14 residues. Trimming cost V 4 bases and J 0 bases, with 7 bases left between them. CDR3: CASSRQNSNQPQHF. CDR3 DNA sequence: TGTGCCAGCTCACGGCAGAATAGCAATCAGCCCCAGCATTTT.

Details on this clone: The sample has other DNA sequences that encode this CDR3 too. The chain employs TRBV7-6 and TRBJ2-7; TRBD1 matches at 8 bases. The germline V gene encodes CDR1 SGHVS and CDR2 FNYEAQ. The V gene end was trimmed by 3 bases and the J gene end by 2 bases; junction bases not matched to a gene: 3. This CDR3 comprises 14 residues. Written as DNA, the CDR3 is TGTGCCAGCAGCTTCGGGACAGGAACCTACGAGCAGTACTTC. Translation: CASSFGTGTYEQYF.

This clone was picked up one time. The rearrangement joins TRBV4-3 to TRBJ2-1; 9 bases fit TRBD2. The J segment lost 0 bases and the V segment lost 0 bases, leaving 15 bases of the junction unmatched. Germline assignment: CDR1 LGHNA and CDR2 YSLEER. CDR3 size: 21 residues. The CDR3 DNA reads TGCGCCAGCAGCCAAGAATTGTTTGGTCTAGCGGGATCGAGCTCCTACAATGAGCAGTTCTTC. This gives the protein CASSQELFGLAGSSSYNEQFF.

The chain recombines TRBV7-2 with TRBJ2-1; 13 bases agree with TRBD2. Trimming removed 3 bases from V and 9 bases from J; junction bases left unmatched: 8. Per the germline V gene, CDR1 is SGHTA and CDR2 is FQGNSA. The CDR3 loop spans 16 amino acids. In DNA, the CDR3 is TGTGCCAGCAGCTTTAGGGGACTAGCGGGATCGGCTGAGCAGTTCTTC. Its protein is CASSFRGLAGSAEQFF.

The genes are TRBV12-3 or TRBV12-4 and TRBJ2-5; maybe TRBD1 (5 bases). V lost 3 bases and J lost 5, with 10 bases in between. This CDR3 spans 13 amino acids. CDR3 amino acids: CASSFWGAETQYF. As DNA, the CDR3 is TGTGCCAGCAGTTTCTGGGGCGCGGAGACCCAGTACTTC.